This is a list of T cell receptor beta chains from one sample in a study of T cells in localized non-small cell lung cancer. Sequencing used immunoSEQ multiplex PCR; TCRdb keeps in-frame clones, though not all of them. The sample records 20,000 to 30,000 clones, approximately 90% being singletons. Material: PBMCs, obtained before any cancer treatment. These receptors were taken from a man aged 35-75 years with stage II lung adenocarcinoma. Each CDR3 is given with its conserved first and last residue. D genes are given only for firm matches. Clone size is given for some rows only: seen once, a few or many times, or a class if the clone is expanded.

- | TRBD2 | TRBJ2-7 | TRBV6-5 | CATGAGGKYEQYF | TGTGCCACGGGAGCGGGAGGGAAATACGAGCAGTACTTC
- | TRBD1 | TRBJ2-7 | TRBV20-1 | CSAGDSYEQYF | TGCAGTGCTGGGGACAGCTACGAGCAGTACTTC
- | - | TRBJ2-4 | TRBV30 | CAWSRGAAKNIQYF | TGTGCCTGGAGCAGGGGGGCAGCCAAAAACATTCAGTACTTC
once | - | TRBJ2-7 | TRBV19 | CASSIGEDYEQYF | TGTGCCAGTAGTATTGGGGAGGACTACGAGCAGTACTTC
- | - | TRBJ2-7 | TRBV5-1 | CASSPRQAYEQYF | TGCGCCAGCAGCCCTCGACAGGCCTACGAGCAGTACTTC
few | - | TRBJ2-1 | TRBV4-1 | CASSQVISSYNEQFF | TGCGCCAGCAGCCAGGTCATTAGCTCCTACAATGAGCAGTTCTTC
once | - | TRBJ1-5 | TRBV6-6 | CASSYTGNSNQPQHF | TGTGCCAGCAGTTATACAGGGAATAGCAATCAGCCCCAGCATTTT
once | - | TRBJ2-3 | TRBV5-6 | CASKKSTDTQYF | TGTGCCAGCAAGAAGAGCACAGATACGCAGTATTTT
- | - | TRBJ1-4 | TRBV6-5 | CASSLLATNEKLFF | TGTGCCAGCAGCCTACTTGCAACTAATGAAAAACTGTTTTTT
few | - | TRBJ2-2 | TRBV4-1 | CASSQTLTGELFF | TGCGCCAGCAGCCAGACCCTCACCGGGGAGCTGTTTTTT
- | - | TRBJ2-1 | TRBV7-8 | CASSPTSTLAEQFF | TGTGCCAGCAGCCCCACTAGCACCCTCGCCGAGCAGTTCTTC
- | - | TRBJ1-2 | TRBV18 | CASSPGQPGYYGYTF | TGTGCCAGCTCACCGGGGCAGCCCGGGTATTATGGCTACACCTTC
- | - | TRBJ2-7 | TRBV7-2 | CASSPRSFYEQYF | TGTGCCAGCAGTCCCCGGTCGTTCTACGAGCAGTACTTC
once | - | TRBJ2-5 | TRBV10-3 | CAISESTVQETQYF | TGTGCCATCAGTGAGTCAACAGTCCAAGAGACCCAGTACTTC
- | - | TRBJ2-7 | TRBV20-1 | CSATKADEQYF | TGCAGTGCTACTAAAGCTGACGAGCAGTACTTC
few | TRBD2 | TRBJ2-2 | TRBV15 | CATSRDRTSGGPYQGTGELFF | TGTGCCACCAGCAGAGATAGGACTAGCGGGGGGCCCTATCAGGGTACCGGGGAGCTGTTTTTT
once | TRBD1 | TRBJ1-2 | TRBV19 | CASSLTGGNNYGYTF | TGTGCCAGTTCCCTGACAGGGGGGAATAACTATGGCTACACCTTC
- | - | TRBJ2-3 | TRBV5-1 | CASSLVPGSTDTQYF | TGCGCCAGCAGCTTGGTACCGGGATCGACAGATACGCAGTATTTT
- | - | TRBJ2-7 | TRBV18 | CASSPRQDEQYF | TGTGCCAGCTCACCCCGACAGGACGAGCAGTACTTC
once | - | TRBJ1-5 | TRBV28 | CASHSSRFNQPQHF | TGTGCCAGCCACTCCTCTAGATTTAATCAGCCCCAGCATTTT
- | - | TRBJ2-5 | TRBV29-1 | CSVEEGGGETQYF | TGCAGCGTTGAAGAGGGGGGCGGAGAGACCCAGTACTTC
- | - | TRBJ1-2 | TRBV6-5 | CASSYLGTSYGYTF | TGTGCCAGCAGTTATCTAGGGACATCGTATGGCTACACCTTC
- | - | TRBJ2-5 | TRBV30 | CAWSGGDQETQYF | TGTGCCTGGAGTGGGGGGGACCAAGAGACCCAGTACTTC
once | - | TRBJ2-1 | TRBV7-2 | CASSLVAGHEQFF | TGTGCCAGCAGCTTAGTGGCGGGCCATGAGCAGTTCTTC
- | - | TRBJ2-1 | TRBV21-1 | CASSRAAGQVDEQFF | TGTGCCAGCAGCCGGGCGGCAGGGCAAGTGGATGAGCAGTTCTTC
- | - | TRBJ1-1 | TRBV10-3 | CATSRGENTEAFF | TGTGCCACCAGTAGGGGGGAGAACACTGAAGCTTTCTTT
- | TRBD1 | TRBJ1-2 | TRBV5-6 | CASSLGDRSSYGYTF | TGTGCCAGCAGCCTCGGGGACAGGAGTTCCTATGGCTACACCTTC
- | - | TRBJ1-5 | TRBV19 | CASSVTGIGNQPQHF | TGTGCCAGTAGTGTGACAGGTATAGGCAATCAGCCCCAGCATTTT
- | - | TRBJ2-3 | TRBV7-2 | CASSLGRSSASTDTQYF | TGTGCCAGCAGCTTAGGGAGGAGTTCGGCTAGCACAGATACGCAGTATTTT
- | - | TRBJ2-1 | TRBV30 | CAWSSSSNEQFF | TGTGCCTGGAGTAGCTCTAGCAATGAGCAGTTCTTC
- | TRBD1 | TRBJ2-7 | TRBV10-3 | CAISRGQGTYEQYF | TGTGCCATCAGCAGGGGACAGGGGACCTACGAGCAGTACTTC
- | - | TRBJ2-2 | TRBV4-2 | CASSQDPGLKNTGELFF | TGTGCCAGCAGCCAAGATCCGGGACTTAAGAACACCGGGGAGCTGTTTTTT
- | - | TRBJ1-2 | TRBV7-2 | CASSLTFKYLGYTF | TGTGCCAGCAGCTTAACCTTTAAGTACCTCGGCTACACCTTC
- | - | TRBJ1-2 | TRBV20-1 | CSARGEVGYTF | TGCAGTGCTAGAGGGGAGGTTGGCTACACCTTC
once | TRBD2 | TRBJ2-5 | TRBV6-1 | CASSEASLAGGETQYF | TGTGCCAGCAGTGAAGCGAGCCTAGCGGGAGGAGAGACCCAGTACTTC
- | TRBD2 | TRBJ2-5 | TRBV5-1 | CASSSELAETQYF | TGCGCCAGCAGCTCTGAACTAGCGGAGACCCAGTACTTC
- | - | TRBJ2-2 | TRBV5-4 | CASSPQGRGTGELFF | TGTGCCAGCAGCCCCCAGGGGCGGGGCACCGGGGAGCTGTTTTTT
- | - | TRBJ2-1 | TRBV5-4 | CASSFAGTYNEQFF | TGTGCCAGCAGCTTTGCGGGGACCTACAATGAGCAGTTCTTC
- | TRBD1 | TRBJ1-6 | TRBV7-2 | CASSYGTANSPLHF | TGTGCCAGCAGCTACGGGACAGCTAATTCACCCCTCCACTTT
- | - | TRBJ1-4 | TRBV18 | CASSPGETPNEKLFF | TGTGCCAGCTCACCAGGGGAGACCCCTAATGAAAAACTGTTTTTT
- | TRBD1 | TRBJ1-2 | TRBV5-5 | CASSLDRGYGYTF | TGTGCCAGCAGCTTAGACAGGGGCTATGGCTACACCTTC
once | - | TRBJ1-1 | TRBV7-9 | CASSEGTDGTEAFF | TGTGCCAGCAGCGAGGGGACGGATGGCACTGAAGCTTTCTTT
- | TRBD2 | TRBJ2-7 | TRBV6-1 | CASRNVGSSGTEQYF | TGTGCCAGCAGGAACGTGGGTTCTAGCGGAACGGAGCAGTACTTC
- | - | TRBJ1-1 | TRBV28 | CASSREAWTEAFF | TGTGCCAGCAGCAGGGAGGCGTGGACTGAAGCTTTCTTT
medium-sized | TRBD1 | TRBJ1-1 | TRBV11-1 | CASSLDRGGEAFF | TGTGCCAGCAGCTTAGACAGGGGCGGTGAAGCTTTCTTT
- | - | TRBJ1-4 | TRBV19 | CASSKVLQAPTEEKLFF | TGTGCCAGTAGTAAAGTTTTACAGGCACCAACAGAGGAAAAACTGTTTTTT
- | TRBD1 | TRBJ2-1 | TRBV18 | CASSLGQGAGNEQFF | TGTGCCAGCTCGCTGGGACAGGGGGCCGGCAATGAGCAGTTCTTC
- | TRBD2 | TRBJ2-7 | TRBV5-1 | CASSSFGAGGYEQYF | TGCGCCAGCAGCTCGTTTGGAGCGGGGGGCTACGAGCAGTACTTC
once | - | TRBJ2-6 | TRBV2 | CASSRDKYSGANVLTF | TGTGCCAGCAGTCGGGACAAATACTCTGGGGCCAACGTCCTGACTTTC
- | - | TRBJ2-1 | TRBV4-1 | CASSQVRVGDEQFF | TGCGCCAGCAGCCAAGTCAGGGTTGGCGATGAGCAGTTCTTC
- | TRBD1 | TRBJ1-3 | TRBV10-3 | CAISEIGQGNGNTIYF | TGTGCCATCAGTGAGATTGGACAGGGTAACGGAAACACCATATATTTT
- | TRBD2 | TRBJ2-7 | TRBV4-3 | CASSRAVVGLAGGDEQYF | TGCGCCAGCAGCCGGGCTGTGGTAGGACTAGCGGGTGGGGACGAGCAGTACTTC
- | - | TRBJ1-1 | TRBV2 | CASSEAGEAFF | TGTGCCAGCAGTGAAGCGGGTGAAGCTTTCTTT
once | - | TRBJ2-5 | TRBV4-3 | CASSQSFGGGEKTQYF | TGCGCCAGCAGCCAGTCGTTTGGAGGGGGCGAAAAGACCCAGTACTTC
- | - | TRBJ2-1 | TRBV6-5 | CASSLGGAANEQFF | TGTGCCAGCAGTTTAGGAGGGGCCGCCAATGAGCAGTTCTTC
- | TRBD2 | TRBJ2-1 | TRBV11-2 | CASSSNRGSGSAEQFF | TGTGCCAGCAGCTCAAACCGGGGTAGCGGGAGCGCGGAGCAGTTCTTC
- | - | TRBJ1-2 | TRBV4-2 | CASSQEDGRGGYGYTF | TGTGCCAGCAGCCAAGAAGATGGCAGGGGAGGGTATGGCTACACCTTC
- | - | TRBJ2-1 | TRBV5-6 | CASSLVEGGQFF | TGTGCCAGCAGCTTGGTTGAAGGGGGGCAGTTCTTC
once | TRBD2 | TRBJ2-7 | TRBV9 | CASSLRAGGPYEQYF | TGTGCCAGCAGCCTAAGAGCGGGAGGGCCGTACGAGCAGTACTTC